The following is a T cell receptor beta chain sequence with its context. A clone one base away is much larger, so this may be a read error. This sample was included in a study of T-cell reconstitution after alpha-beta-depleted transplantation in children. This CDR3 comprises 12 residues. Trimming pared 6 bases from V and 5 bases from J, leaving 10 bases between. Unique molecular identifiers were incorporated when the TCRbeta library was constructed. Via MiXCR, TCRdb re-called the PCR reads, giving one row per CDR3 protein. The sample lists a few hundred thousand distinct CDR3 sequences, over 9.5% occurring once.

The sample consisted of PBMCs from the stem cell graft donor, taken from the stem cell graft. This clonotype was sampled from a human donor who donated a stem cell graft to a child with SCID. The chain has TRBV12-3 or TRBV12-4 and TRBJ2-5; D remains unclear. CDR3 nucleotides: TGTGCCAGCAGCCGTGGTCGGGAGACCCAGTACTTC. It is translated as CASSRGRETQYF.